The 13 T cell receptor beta chains in this list originate from one sample, sequenced in a study of CD8 T cells in ankylosing spondylitis. Their antigen targets remain unknown. Overall study findings and caveats: A motif in TCR beta, a set of under ten highly homologous variants, appeared characteristic of ankylosing spondylitis blood.

In TCRdb, the 5' RACE reads were re-called with MiXCR into one record per CDR3 protein. The sample has 400,000 to 450,000 distinct CDR3 sequences, 17% seen once. The source material was blood, either unsorted or a sorted T cell fraction (not recorded which). The receptors come from a male donor with ankylosing spondylitis.

The chain is built from TRBV2 and TRBJ1-2; D is unresolved. The CDR3 spans 14 residues. Germline loops: CDR1 SNHLY, CDR2 FYNNEI. V gave up 0 bases and J gave up 4 bases, with 9 bases separating them. CDR3 bases: TGTGCCAGCAGTGAAGCGGCCCGTCTCTATGGCTACACCTTC. Translation: CASSEAARLYGYTF.

The chain carries TRBV5-1 and TRBJ2-5; 7 bases align to TRBD2. This CDR3 has 16 residues. CDR1 SGHRS and CDR2 YFSETQ come from the germline V gene. V was clipped by 0 bases and J by 1 base; unmatched bases: 6. CDR3 amino acids: CASSLGGGRSQETQYF. The CDR3 coding sequence is TGCGCCAGCAGCTTGGGCGGGGGTCGGTCCCAAGAGACCCAGTACTTC.

The V call is TRBV20-1, the J call TRBJ2-3; TRBD1 agrees at 7 bases. J was trimmed by 9 bases and V by 3 bases; bases with no gene match: 6. The germline gives CDR1 DFQATT, CDR2 SNEGSKA (reference sequence). This CDR3 region has 12 residues. In DNA form, the CDR3 reads TGCAGTGCTAGCCTCGACAGGGACACGCAGTATTTT. It encodes CSASLDRDTQYF.

This clonotype was observed a few times. The chain combines TRBV2 with TRBJ1-1; TRBD1 might be the D (5 bases). This CDR3 is built from 14 residues. CDR1 is SNHLY, CDR2 FYNNEI, per germline. V gave up 3 bases and J gave up 1 base, with 9 bases separating them. CDR3 bases: TGTGCCAGCAGTGAGCACAGGTGGAACACTGAAGCTTTCTTT. Translating it yields CASSEHRWNTEAFF.

Only a few counts were recorded for this clonotype. The rearrangement joins TRBV24-1 to TRBJ2-3; 11 bases line up with TRBD1. Germline V gene data show CDR1 as KGHDR and CDR2 as SFDVKD. The CDR3 contains 18 residues. V dropped 8 bases and J dropped 0; count of bases not matched to a gene: 12. The CDR3 loop is CATTGQGAIYSSTDTQYF. The CDR3 coding sequence is TGTGCCACCACCGGACAGGGGGCGATTTACTCTAGCACAGATACGCAGTATTTT.

The chain couples TRBV6-2 or TRBV6-3 to TRBJ2-1; the match to TRBD2 covers 10 bases. The CDR3 spans 16 residues. Germline V gene data show CDR1 as MNHEY and CDR2 as SVGEGT. The junction had 6 bases not matched to a gene; V was cut back by 4 bases and J by 3 bases. CDR3 amino acids: CASSSRLAGDYNEQFF. The CDR3 DNA follows: TGTGCCAGCAGTTCCCGTCTAGCGGGGGACTACAATGAGCAGTTCTTC.

This chain links TRBV20-1 with TRBJ1-5; 7 bases line up with TRBD1. V shed 0 bases and J 5 bases; nucleotides not matched to a gene: 7. CDR1 DFQATT and CDR2 SNEGSKA come from the germline V gene (reference sequence). This CDR3 spans 15 amino acids. This CDR3 reads CSARDYSGQDQPQHF. The CDR3 DNA reads TGCAGTGCTAGAGATTATTCCGGACAGGATCAGCCCCAGCATTTT.

V usage is TRBV2 and J usage is TRBJ2-1; 16 bases fit TRBD2. The CDR3 runs to 19 residues. The ends lost 5 bases at V and 0 bases at J; junction bases unmatched: 7. Germline V gene sequence: CDR1 SNHLY, CDR2 FYNNEI. The CDR3 is CASSTPGLAGGASYNEQFF. The CDR3 nucleotides are TGTGCCAGCAGTACTCCGGGACTAGCGGGGGGGGCCTCCTACAATGAGCAGTTCTTC.

At least ten counts were recorded for this clonotype. This rearrangement joins TRBV4-1 to TRBJ2-7, with 7 positions matching TRBD2. The V gene's germline CDR1 is MGHRA and CDR2 YSYEKL. The CDR3 spans 16 residues. Trimming took 4 bases from V and 3 from J; bases not matched to a gene: 12. In nucleotides, the CDR3 is TGCGCCAGCAGCCCTGCCCCCGGGACTACTAACTACGAGCAGTACTTC. Amino acid sequence: CASSPAPGTTNYEQYF.

The CDR3 loop reads CASSLVSLAGNNEQFF. The CDR3, as DNA: TGCGCCAGCAGCTTGGTTTCCCTAGCGGGGAACAATGAGCAGTTCTTC. V and J are TRBV5-1 and TRBJ2-1, with 9 bases fitting TRBD2. V was clipped by 0 bases and J by 5 bases; unmatched bases: 6. Per the germline V gene, CDR1 is SGHRS and CDR2 is YFSETQ. There are 16 residues in the CDR3.

This clonotype was counted a few times. V is TRBV7-2 and J is TRBJ1-5; 10 bases match TRBD1. Germline V lookup: CDR1 SGHTA, CDR2 FQGNSA. The CDR3 runs 17 residues. The junction had 14 bases not matched to a gene; V was cut back by 6 bases and J by 6 bases. CDR3 sequence reads: CASSPPGVRQGAQPQHF. The CDR3 DNA follows: TGTGCCAGCAGTCCACCAGGAGTGAGACAGGGGGCTCAGCCCCAGCATTTT.

The chain recombines TRBV20-1 with TRBJ1-2, with D perhaps TRBD1 (6 bases). The CDR3 runs to 14 residues. Germline V gene lookup returns CDR1 DFQATT and CDR2 SNEGSKA (reference sequence). Trimming left V 1 base short and J 4 bases short, with 13 bases between. CDR3 sequence reads: CSARGAGATYGYTF. The CDR3 coding sequence is TGCAGTGCTAGAGGGGCAGGGGCTACCTATGGCTACACCTTC.

J is TRBJ2-1 and V is TRBV7-3, with 9 nucleotides matching TRBD2. Trimming took 4 bases from V and 10 from J; bases not matched to a gene: 11. The CDR3 is 15 amino acids. Germline values: CDR1 SGHTA, CDR2 FQGTGA. Here the CDR3 DNA reads TGTGCCAGCAGCTCTCGCCTAGCGGGACCGGAGGAGCAGTTCTTC. Protein: CASSSRLAGPEEQFF.